These T cell receptor beta chains were read from a single sample in a study of CD8 T cells in ankylosing spondylitis. Each CDR3 protein is one row after TCRdb ran MiXCR on the 5' RACE reads. This sample has 700,000 or so distinct CDR3 sequences, with 15% to 20% found just once. The sequenced material came from blood, either unsorted or a sorted T cell fraction (not recorded which). Every receptor here comes from a male donor with ankylosing spondylitis. Both conserved end residues are part of each CDR3. A D gene is named only where the DNA matches it firmly. Rows give clone size only sometimes, using once, few, many, or a class for an expanded clone.

V	D	size	J	CDR3	DNA
TRBV4-1	TRBD1	few	TRBJ2-5	CASSPQGQGASETQYF	TGCGCCAGCAGCCCCCAAGGTCAGGGGGCATCAGAGACCCAGTACTTC
TRBV18	TRBD2	few	TRBJ2-1	CASSGEGNEQFF	TGTGCCAGCTCGGGGGAGGGCAATGAGCAGTTCTTC
TRBV29-1	TRBD1	.	TRBJ1-2	CSVVPTGPEGYTF	TGCAGCGTTGTCCCGACAGGGCCCGAAGGCTACACCTTC
TRBV12-3/TRBV12-4	.	.	TRBJ2-7	CASSPPLGRLTYEQYF	TGTGCCAGCAGTCCACCACTGGGACGCCTAACCTACGAGCAGTACTTC
TRBV30	.	.	TRBJ1-3	CAWSVLGSASGNTIYF	TGTGCCTGGAGTGTACTAGGCAGCGCATCTGGAAACACCATATATTTT
TRBV4-3	.	few	TRBJ1-1	CASSQVGVSTEAFF	TGCGCCAGCAGCCAAGTTGGGGTGTCCACTGAAGCTTTCTTT
TRBV12-3/TRBV12-4	TRBD2	few	TRBJ2-1	CASRVTSGSEFF	TGTGCCAGCAGAGTAACTAGCGGGTCAGAGTTCTTC
TRBV24-1	TRBD1	.	TRBJ1-2	CATSDWGQGAHGYTF	TGTGCCACCAGTGATTGGGGACAGGGGGCGCATGGCTACACCTTC
TRBV5-1	.	few	TRBJ2-7	CASSLGRVTLTGSYEQYF	TGCGCCAGCAGCTTGGGACGGGTAACCCTGACGGGATCCTACGAGCAGTACTTC
TRBV12-3/TRBV12-4	TRBD1	.	TRBJ2-1	CASSSRDRGGNEQFF	TGTGCCAGCAGTTCCCGGGACAGGGGAGGAAATGAGCAGTTCTTC
TRBV29-1	.	once	TRBJ2-7	CSVLEGYEQYF	TGCAGCGTCTTGGAGGGGTACGAGCAGTACTTC
TRBV7-3	.	.	TRBJ2-5	CASSPSGLETQYF	TGTGCCAGCAGCCCCTCCGGTCTGGAGACCCAGTACTTC
TRBV20-1	.	few	TRBJ1-4	CSAMDPLGEKLFF	TGCAGTGCTATGGACCCTCTCGGGGAAAAACTGTTTTTT
TRBV18	.	.	TRBJ1-2	CASSPFGTSANYGYTF	TGTGCCAGCTCACCATTTGGCACTTCAGCTAACTATGGCTACACCTTC
TRBV3-1	TRBD1	few	TRBJ2-7	CASSAGTGIGHEQYF	TGTGCCAGCAGCGCCGGGACAGGGATCGGTCACGAGCAGTACTTC
TRBV7-9	.	many	TRBJ2-2	CASSPAGTGELFF	TGTGCCAGCAGCCCCGCGGGGACCGGGGAGCTGTTTTTT
TRBV20-1	.	few	TRBJ2-7	CSARDIGSYEQYF	TGCAGTGCGCGGGACATCGGCTCCTACGAGCAGTACTTC
TRBV5-1	.	many	TRBJ2-2	CASSLEVTGELFF	TGCGCCAGCAGCTTGGAGGTAACCGGGGAGCTGTTTTTT
TRBV9	.	.	TRBJ2-7	CASSAGENYEQYF	TGTGCCAGCAGCGCCGGGGAAAACTACGAGCAGTACTTC
TRBV10-3	.	.	TRBJ2-2	CVISEGPGELFF	TGCGTCATCAGTGAAGGACCCGGGGAGCTGTTTTTT
TRBV4-1	.	.	TRBJ1-4	CASSQVPGRENEKLFF	TGCGCCAGCAGCCAAGTCCCCGGCAGGGAGAATGAAAAACTGTTTTTT
TRBV12-3/TRBV12-4	TRBD1	few	TRBJ2-1	CASSIGTGNEQFF	TGTGCCAGCAGTATCGGGACAGGCAATGAGCAGTTCTTC
TRBV12-3/TRBV12-4	.	few	TRBJ1-1	CASRLQGPAEAFF	TGTGCCAGCAGACTGCAGGGTCCCGCTGAAGCTTTCTTT
TRBV20-1	TRBD1	few	TRBJ2-5	CSANRDRGTQETQYF	TGCAGTGCTAACCGGGACAGGGGGACGCAAGAGACCCAGTACTTC
TRBV6-1	TRBD1	few	TRBJ2-1	CASSARDRDAFVGSYNEQFF	TGTGCCAGCAGTGCCAGGGACAGGGACGCTTTTGTTGGCTCCTACAATGAGCAGTTCTTC
TRBV29-1	TRBD1	.	TRBJ1-2	CSVLGQGAYWPGYTF	TGCAGCGTTCTGGGACAGGGGGCGTATTGGCCTGGCTACACCTTC
TRBV27	.	.	TRBJ2-6	CASSPDSLRGAGANVLTF	TGTGCCAGCAGTCCGGACTCGCTTAGAGGGGCTGGGGCCAACGTCCTGACTTTC
TRBV24-1	TRBD1	few	TRBJ2-1	CATSDIHPGQGVNNEQFF	TGTGCCACCAGTGATATTCACCCGGGACAGGGGGTCAACAATGAGCAGTTCTTC
TRBV3-1	TRBD2	.	TRBJ2-1	CASRGSSGGFYEQFF	TGTGCCAGCAGGGGATCTAGCGGGGGTTTCTATGAGCAGTTCTTC
TRBV30	.	.	TRBJ2-1	CAWKSGWGHEQFF	TGTGCCTGGAAATCCGGGTGGGGGCACGAGCAGTTCTTC
TRBV4-1	TRBD1	many	TRBJ2-7	CASSQVTGQGIYEQYF	TGCGCCAGCAGCCAAGTAACCGGACAGGGGATCTACGAGCAGTACTTC
TRBV2	TRBD1	.	TRBJ1-1	CASTDREGTEAFF	TGTGCCAGCACCGACAGGGAGGGAACTGAAGCTTTCTTT
TRBV6-1	.	.	TRBJ2-1	CASHPSRHNEQFF	TGTGCCAGCCACCCTAGCAGGCACAATGAGCAGTTCTTC
TRBV3-1	.	.	TRBJ2-1	CASSQAEWEHYNEQFF	TGTGCCAGCAGCCAAGCTGAGTGGGAGCACTACAATGAGCAGTTCTTC
TRBV5-1	.	few	TRBJ1-2	CASSAPGVGYGYTF	TGCGCCAGCAGCGCCCCCGGGGTCGGCTATGGCTACACCTTC
TRBV7-8	.	few	TRBJ1-5	CASSLVAGSGGSNQPQHF	TGTGCCAGCAGCTTAGTAGCAGGGTCTGGGGGCAGCAATCAGCCCCAGCATTTT
TRBV24-1	.	.	TRBJ2-7	CATSDFQAPYEQYF	TGTGCCACCAGTGATTTTCAGGCGCCCTACGAGCAGTACTTC
TRBV15	.	.	TRBJ1-1	CATSREGSRTEAFF	TGTGCCACCAGCAGAGAGGGCAGTCGTACTGAAGCTTTCTTT
TRBV5-5	.	.	TRBJ2-7	CASSQWEDNFYEQYF	TGTGCCAGCAGCCAGTGGGAGGACAATTTCTACGAGCAGTACTTC
TRBV20-1	TRBD2	few	TRBJ2-7	CSVRTSGRVSYEQYF	TGCAGTGTCCGGACTAGCGGGAGGGTCTCCTACGAGCAGTACTTC
TRBV12-3/TRBV12-4	TRBD2	few	TRBJ2-1	CASSSGGAGGSYNEQFF	TGTGCCAGCAGCTCGGGGGGGGCGGGGGGATCCTACAATGAGCAGTTCTTC
TRBV4-1	TRBD2	few	TRBJ2-3	CASSLSGTSGVDTQYF	TGCGCCAGCAGCCTATCCGGGACTAGCGGGGTGGATACGCAGTATTTT
TRBV19	.	few	TRBJ1-5	CASSTPGSYSNQPQHF	TGTGCCAGTAGTACCCCGGGTTCGTATAGCAATCAGCCCCAGCATTTT
TRBV12-3/TRBV12-4	.	.	TRBJ1-2	CASSPSAANYGYTF	TGTGCCAGCAGCCCTTCGGCCGCTAACTATGGCTACACCTTC
TRBV9	TRBD2	.	TRBJ2-5	CASSVGVAGVFQETQYF	TGTGCCAGCAGCGTTGGTGTAGCGGGAGTCTTCCAAGAGACCCAGTACTTC
TRBV5-6	TRBD1	.	TRBJ2-6	CASSRRQGSGGANVLTF	TGTGCCAGCAGCCGAAGACAGGGAAGTGGTGGGGCCAACGTCCTGACTTTC